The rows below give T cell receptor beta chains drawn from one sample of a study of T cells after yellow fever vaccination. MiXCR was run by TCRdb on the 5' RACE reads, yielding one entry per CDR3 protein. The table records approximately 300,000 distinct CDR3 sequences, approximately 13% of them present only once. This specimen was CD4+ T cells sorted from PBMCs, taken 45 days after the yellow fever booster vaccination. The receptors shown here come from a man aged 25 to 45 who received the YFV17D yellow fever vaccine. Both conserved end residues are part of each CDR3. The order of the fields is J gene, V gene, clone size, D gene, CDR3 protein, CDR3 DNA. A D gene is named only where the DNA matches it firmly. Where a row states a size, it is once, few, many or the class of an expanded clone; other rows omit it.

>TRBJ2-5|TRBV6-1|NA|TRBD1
CASSLRTGGETQYF
TGTGCCAGCAGTCTTAGGACAGGGGGGGAGACCCAGTACTTC
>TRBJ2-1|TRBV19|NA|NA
CASSIRGRHEQFF
TGTGCCAGTAGTATACGGGGAAGGCATGAGCAGTTCTTC
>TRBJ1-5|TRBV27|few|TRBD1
CASTPYGTDNQPQHF
TGTGCCAGCACCCCCTACGGGACAGACAATCAGCCCCAGCATTTT
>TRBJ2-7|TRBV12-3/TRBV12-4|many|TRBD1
CASSDRETYEQYF
TGTGCCAGCAGCGACAGGGAAACCTACGAGCAGTACTTC
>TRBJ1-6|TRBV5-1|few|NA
CASSGQNNSPLHF
TGCGCCAGCAGCGGACAGAATAATTCACCCCTCCACTTT
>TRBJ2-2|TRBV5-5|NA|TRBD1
CASSFEQGAILSTGELFF
TGTGCCAGCAGCTTTGAACAGGGGGCCATCCTTTCCACCGGGGAGCTGTTTTTT
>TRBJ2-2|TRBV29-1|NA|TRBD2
CSVALAGAFGELFF
TGCAGCGTTGCGCTAGCGGGAGCCTTCGGGGAGCTGTTTTTT
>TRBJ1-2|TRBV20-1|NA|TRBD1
CSAEEVQGAYGYTF
TGCAGTGCGGAAGAGGTCCAGGGGGCCTATGGCTACACCTTC
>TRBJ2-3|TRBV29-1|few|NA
CSVVGPDTQYF
TGCAGCGTTGTGGGCCCAGATACGCAGTATTTT
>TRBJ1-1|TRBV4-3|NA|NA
CASSQTGGGGTEAFF
TGCGCCAGCAGCCAAACCGGTGGGGGGGGGACTGAAGCTTTCTTT
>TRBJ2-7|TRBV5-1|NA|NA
CASSAGTLNEQYF
TGCGCCAGCAGCGCCGGGACTTTGAATGAGCAGTACTTC
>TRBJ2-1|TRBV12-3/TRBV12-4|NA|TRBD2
CASSVTAGGMHNEQFF
TGTGCCAGCAGTGTAACAGCGGGAGGGATGCACAATGAGCAGTTCTTC
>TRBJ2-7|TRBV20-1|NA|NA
CSAILSGYEQYF
TGCAGTGCCATACTCAGCGGCTACGAGCAGTACTTC
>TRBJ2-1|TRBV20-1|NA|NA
CSARDRRSYNEQFF
TGCAGTGCTAGAGATAGGAGGTCCTACAATGAGCAGTTCTTC
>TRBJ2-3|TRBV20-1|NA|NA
CSGDGLPLTDTQYF
TGCAGTGGTGACGGACTTCCTCTCACAGATACGCAGTATTTT
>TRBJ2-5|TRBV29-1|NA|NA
CRGMETQYF
TGCAGGGGGATGGAGACCCAGTACTTC
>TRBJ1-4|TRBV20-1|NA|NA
CSARDSQNEKLFF
TGCAGTGCTAGAGACAGCCAAAATGAAAAACTGTTTTTT
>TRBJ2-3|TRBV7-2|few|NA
CASLEFARTNTQYF
TGTGCCAGCTTGGAGTTTGCAAGAACCAATACGCAGTATTTT
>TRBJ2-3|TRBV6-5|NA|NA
CASSYSGRNTDTQYF
TGTGCCAGCAGTTACTCGGGCAGAAACACAGATACGCAGTATTTT
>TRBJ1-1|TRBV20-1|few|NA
CSAIRLNTEAFF
TGCAGTGCTATTCGGCTGAACACTGAAGCTTTCTTT
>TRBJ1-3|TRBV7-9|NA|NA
CASSLGVSGNTIYF
TGTGCCAGCAGCTTAGGGGTCTCTGGAAACACCATATATTTT
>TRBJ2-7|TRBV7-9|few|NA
CASSLELRGRHEQYF
TGTGCCAGCAGCTTAGAGCTGCGGGGGCGGCACGAGCAGTACTTC
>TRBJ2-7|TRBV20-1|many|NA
CSAREILAISSYEQYF
TGCAGTGCTAGGGAAATCCTAGCGATCAGCTCCTACGAGCAGTACTTC
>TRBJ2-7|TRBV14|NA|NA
CASSQVSGKSSYEQYF
TGTGCCAGCAGCCAAGTTTCAGGAAAGAGCTCCTACGAGCAGTACTTC
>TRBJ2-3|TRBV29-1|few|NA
CSVNGGTQSTDTQYF
TGCAGCGTCAATGGGGGAACTCAGAGCACAGATACGCAGTATTTT
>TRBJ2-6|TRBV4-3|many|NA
CASSLIASGANVLTF
TGCGCCAGCAGCCTCATCGCTTCGGGGGCCAACGTCCTGACTTTC
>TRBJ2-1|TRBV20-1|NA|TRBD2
CSAFLAGALNEQFF
TGCAGTGCTTTCCTAGCGGGAGCCCTCAATGAGCAGTTCTTC
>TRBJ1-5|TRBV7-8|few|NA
CASSLSPGRPQHF
TGTGCCAGCAGCTTATCTCCCGGACGGCCCCAGCATTTT
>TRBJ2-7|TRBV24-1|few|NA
CATSDGQLGFGTEQYF
TGTGCCACCAGTGATGGACAGTTAGGTTTCGGGACCGAGCAGTACTTC
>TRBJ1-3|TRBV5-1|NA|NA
CASSYGGRTSGNTIYF
TGCGCCAGCAGCTACGGAGGGCGAACCTCTGGAAACACCATATATTTT
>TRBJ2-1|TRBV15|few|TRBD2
CATSSGLGANDNEQFF
TGTGCCACCAGCAGTGGACTAGGGGCCAACGACAATGAGCAGTTCTTC
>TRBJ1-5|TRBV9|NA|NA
CASSVTAGSNQPQHF
TGTGCCAGCAGCGTAACGGCAGGGAGCAATCAGCCCCAGCATTTT
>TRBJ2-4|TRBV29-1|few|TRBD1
CSVSEGALVF
TGCAGCGTAAGCGAGGGGGCTCTCGTCTTC
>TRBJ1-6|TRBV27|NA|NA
CASSSRENSSPLHF
TGTGCCAGCAGTTCACGGGAGAACAGTTCACCCCTCCACTTT
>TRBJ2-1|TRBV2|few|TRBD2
CASSEARTSGYNEQFF
TGTGCCAGCAGTGAAGCGAGGACTAGCGGTTACAATGAGCAGTTCTTC
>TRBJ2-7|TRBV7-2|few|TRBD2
CASRTTSGGAYEQYF
TGTGCCAGCAGAACTACTAGCGGAGGGGCCTACGAGCAGTACTTC
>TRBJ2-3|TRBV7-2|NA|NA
CASSFGGAGTQYF
TGTGCCAGCAGCTTTGGCGGCGCAGGGACGCAGTATTTT
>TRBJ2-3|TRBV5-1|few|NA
CASARRERTDTQYF
TGCGCCAGCGCACGCCGGGAACGCACAGATACGCAGTATTTT
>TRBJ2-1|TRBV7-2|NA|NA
CASSRPGAQNEQFF
TGTGCCAGCAGCCGCCCTGGGGCCCAGAATGAGCAGTTCTTC
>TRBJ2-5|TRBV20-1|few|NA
CSARTGETQYF
TGCAGTGCGCGGACGGGGGAGACCCAGTACTTC
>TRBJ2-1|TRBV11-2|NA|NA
CASSKEKEQFF
TGTGCCAGCAGCAAAGAGAAGGAGCAGTTCTTC
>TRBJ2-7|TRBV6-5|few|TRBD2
CASSSLLAETYEQYF
TGTGCCAGCAGTTCCCTTCTAGCGGAGACCTACGAGCAGTACTTC
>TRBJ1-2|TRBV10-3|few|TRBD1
CATQDYRDRGIGYTF
TGTGCCACTCAAGATTACCGGGACAGGGGGATTGGCTACACCTTC
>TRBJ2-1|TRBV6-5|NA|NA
CASSYSAIYNEQFF
TGTGCCAGCAGTTACTCGGCGATTTACAATGAGCAGTTCTTC
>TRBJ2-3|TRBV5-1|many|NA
CASSLDFIAASTDTQYF
TGCGCCAGCAGCTTGGATTTTATAGCGGCTAGCACAGATACGCAGTATTTT
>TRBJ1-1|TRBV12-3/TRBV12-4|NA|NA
CASSLRDGTEAFF
TGTGCCAGCAGTTTAAGGGATGGGACTGAAGCTTTCTTT
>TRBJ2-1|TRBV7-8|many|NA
CASSPSDPRRFF
TGTGCCAGCAGCCCCTCGGACCCAAGACGGTTCTTC
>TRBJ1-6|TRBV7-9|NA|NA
CASSLPDSPLHF
TGTGCCAGCAGCTTGCCGGATTCACCCCTCCACTTT
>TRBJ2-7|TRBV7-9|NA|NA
CASSSDGTYEQYF
TGTGCCAGCAGCTCGGACGGGACCTACGAGCAGTACTTC
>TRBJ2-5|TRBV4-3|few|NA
CASSQDLARQETQYF
TGCGCCAGCAGCCAAGATCTAGCAAGGCAAGAGACCCAGTACTTC
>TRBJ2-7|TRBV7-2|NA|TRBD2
CASSFTSGRAGEQYF
TGTGCCAGCAGCTTCACTAGCGGGAGAGCTGGGGAGCAGTACTTC
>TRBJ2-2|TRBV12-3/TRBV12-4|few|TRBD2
CASIFFLTSDNTGELFF
TGTGCCAGCATTTTCTTTCTGACTAGCGATAACACCGGGGAGCTGTTTTTT
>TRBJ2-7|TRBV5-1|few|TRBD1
CASSEGQVTYEQYF
TGCGCCAGCAGCGAGGGACAGGTCACCTACGAGCAGTACTTC
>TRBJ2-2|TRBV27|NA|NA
CASSPSRLAETNTGELFF
TGTGCCAGCAGTCCATCACGTTTAGCGGAAACGAACACCGGGGAGCTGTTTTTT
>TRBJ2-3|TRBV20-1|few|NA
CSPGQGDTQYF
TGCAGTCCCGGCCAGGGGGATACGCAGTATTTT
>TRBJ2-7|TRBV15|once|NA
CATSRVGTGPYEQYF
TGTGCCACCAGCAGAGTCGGGACCGGGCCCTACGAGCAGTACTTC
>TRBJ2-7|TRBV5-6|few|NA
CASSLSGTSDYEQYF
TGTGCCAGCAGCTTGTCCGGGACAAGCGACTACGAGCAGTACTTC
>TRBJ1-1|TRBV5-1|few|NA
CASSSKGMNTEAFF
TGCGCCAGCAGCTCCAAGGGCATGAACACTGAAGCTTTCTTT
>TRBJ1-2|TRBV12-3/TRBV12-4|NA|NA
CASSHQGGGNYGYTF
TGTGCCAGCAGTCATCAGGGTGGGGGGAACTATGGCTACACCTTC